The 29 T cell receptor beta chains presented below share a single source sample, sequenced in a study of T cell repertoires in cytomegalovirus infection. Via MiXCR, TCRdb re-called the reads, giving one row per CDR3 protein. The data contain 600,000 to 700,000 distinct CDR3 sequences, around 30% of them singletons. Their recognized antigens are unknown. The source material was cultured PBMCs, sampled from culture after CMV antigen stimulation. The receptor source for this set is a human donor in good health (CMV status not recorded). Some clones in this sample may be carry-over from other donors' samples.

The chain joins TRBV5-6 to TRBJ2-7; D remains unclear. V dropped 4 bases and J dropped 4 bases, with 6 bases sitting between them. CDR1 is SGHDT, CDR2 YYEEEE, per germline. The CDR3 loop spans 11 amino acids. The CDR3 here is CASSRHYEQYF. CDR3 sequence (DNA): TGTGCCAGCAGCCGACATTACGAGCAGTACTTC.

This chain links TRBV7-2 with TRBJ2-2; D gene ambiguous. The CDR3 has 13 residues. V lost 5 bases and J lost 7, with 11 bases in between. Germline V gives CDR1 SGHTA, CDR2 FQGNSA. In DNA form, the CDR3 reads TGTGCCAGCAGCCTAAGCAGGCGCGGGGAGCTGTTTTTT. This encodes CASSLSRRGELFF.

This rearrangement joins TRBV5-4 to TRBJ1-2; 10 bases line up with TRBD1. Germline V CDR1 and CDR2: SGHNT, YYREEE (reference sequence). V gave up 4 bases and J gave up 1 base; unmatched junction bases: 4. The CDR3 totals 15 residues. The CDR3 DNA reads TGTGCCAGCAGCACGGGACAGGGGAATAACTATGGCTACACCTTC. Translating it yields CASSTGQGNNYGYTF.

The rearrangement links TRBV4-1 to TRBJ2-4; 7 bases map to TRBD2. Trimming took 2 bases from V and 7 from J; bases not matched to a gene: 11. Germline CDR1 and CDR2: MGHRA and YSYEKL. The CDR3 covers 16 residues. The CDR3 here is CASSQTPPVGGNIQYF. CDR3 bases: TGCGCCAGCAGCCAAACACCGCCCGTCGGGGGGAACATTCAGTACTTC.

This chain joins TRBV20-1 and TRBJ1-3; no definite D call. Germline values: CDR1 DFQATT, CDR2 SNEGSKA (reference sequence). The CDR3 loop spans 13 amino acids. Between the trimmed V and J ends, which lost 1 base and 10 bases, there was a span of 14 bases. The CDR3 DNA reads TGCAGTGCTAGAGCCCCGCTGAAATCAACCATATATTTT. Its translation: CSARAPLKSTIYF.

This clonotype has more than one count but fewer than ten. The V call is TRBV7-2, the J call TRBJ1-6; D gene ambiguous. CDR3 length: 14 amino acids. V was clipped by 4 bases and J by 7 bases, with 11 bases between them. Per germline, CDR1 SGHTA and CDR2 FQGNSA. CDR3 region: CASSSPGENSPLHF. CDR3 bases: TGTGCCAGCAGCTCCCCCGGGGAGAATTCACCCCTCCACTTT.

In this sample, this clonotype turned up a few times. The chain employs TRBV2 and TRBJ2-7; TRBD1 agrees at 8 bases. This CDR3 spans 14 amino acids. V trimming: 3 bases; J trimming: 3 bases; junction bases outside the gene matches: 4. Germline CDR1 is SNHLY and CDR2 is FYNNEI. Here the CDR3 DNA reads TGTGCCAGCAGTGACCCAACAGGGGGCTACGAGCAGTACTTC. Translation gives CASSDPTGGYEQYF.

The chain combines TRBV10-3 with TRBJ2-1; D is perhaps TRBD2 (6 bases). Looked up from germline, CDR1 is ENHRY and CDR2 is SYGVKD. Trimming left V 4 bases short and J 7 bases short, with 17 bases between. The CDR3 runs to 15 residues. The CDR3: CAISGGWRGDNEQFF. The CDR3 bases are TGTGCCATCAGTGGGGGGTGGAGGGGAGATAATGAGCAGTTCTTC.

CDR3 bases: TGCAGTGCTAGAGAAACTAGCTTGGAGACCCAGTACTTC. Amino acid sequence: CSARETSLETQYF. The V gene is TRBV20-1, the J gene TRBJ2-5, with D tentatively TRBD2 (6 bases). Per the germline V gene, CDR1 is DFQATT and CDR2 is SNEGSKA (reference sequence). The CDR3 extends over 13 amino acids. The V end lost 0 bases, the J end lost 5 bases, and 10 bases lay between the germline ends.

The chain is built from TRBV5-6 and TRBJ2-7; no definite D call. Trimming shortened V by 0 bases and J by 3 bases, and 13 bases separated the two germline ends. There are 15 residues in the CDR3. Germline CDR1 reads SGHDT; CDR2 reads YYEEEE. The CDR3: CASSLDKRWGYEQYF. The CDR3 DNA follows: TGTGCCAGCAGCTTGGACAAAAGATGGGGCTACGAGCAGTACTTC.

The rearrangement uses TRBV6-2 or TRBV6-3 and TRBJ2-7; TRBD2 agrees at 13 bases. With V trimmed by 2 bases and J by 3 bases, 4 bases remained unmatched. Germline-derived CDR1 and CDR2 are MNHEY and SVGEGT. The CDR3 covers 16 residues. The CDR3 protein is CASSYRRTSGSYEQYF. In DNA, the CDR3 is TGTGCCAGCAGTTACAGGAGGACTAGCGGGAGCTACGAGCAGTACTTC.

This clonotype was counted only a few times. The rearrangement joins TRBV6-2 or TRBV6-3 to TRBJ2-7; TRBD1 aligns across 8 bases. The germline V gene encodes CDR1 MNHEY and CDR2 SVGEGT. V was pared by 8 bases and J by 1 base, with 19 bases of the junction left unmatched. The CDR3 length is 18 residues. The DNA of the CDR3 is TGTGCCAGCCTTAACCCCTCCACCGGGACAGGATTTTCCTACGAGCAGTACTTC. This encodes CASLNPSTGTGFSYEQYF.

This clonotype was observed a handful of times. Here the CDR3 reads CASSSPRQGELARSPGELFF. The CDR3 DNA is TGTGCCAGCAGCTCACCACGGCAGGGGGAGCTAGCAAGATCGCCCGGGGAGCTGTTTTTT. This chain uses TRBV7-6 with TRBJ2-2; 7 bases fit TRBD1. This CDR3 contains 20 residues. Germline CDR1 SGHVS, CDR2 FNYEAQ. The V segment lost 4 bases and the J segment 6 bases; nucleotides outside the gene matches: 23.

This chain connects TRBV15 to TRBJ2-1, with 9 bases that match TRBD2. CDR3 length equals 19 residues. CDR1 LNHNV and CDR2 YYDKDF come from the germline V gene (reference sequence). V was pared by 0 bases and J by 4 bases, with 13 bases of the junction left unmatched. DNA for the CDR3: TGTGCCACCAGCAGAGATCCCAGGACTAGCGCTATTCCGTACAATGAGCAGTTCTTC. Translation gives CATSRDPRTSAIPYNEQFF.

The rearrangement uses TRBV7-6 and TRBJ2-2; 8 nucleotides agree with TRBD2. This CDR3 contains 16 residues. V was pared by 3 bases and J by 8 bases, with 11 bases of the junction left unmatched. CDR1 SGHVS and CDR2 FNYEAQ come from the germline V gene. The CDR3 here is CASSLRPRGGEGELFF. CDR3 bases: TGTGCCAGCAGCTTGAGGCCTCGGGGGGGCGAAGGGGAGCTGTTTTTT.

The sample holds a few counts of this clonotype. V is TRBV7-8 and J is TRBJ2-5, with D unresolved. Trimming cost V 4 bases and J 4 bases, with 10 bases left between them. This CDR3 is 13 amino acids long. The V gene's germline CDR1 is SGHVS and CDR2 FQNEAQ. As DNA, the CDR3 is TGTGCCAGCAGCTCCCAATCTCGAGAGACCCAGTACTTC. The encoded protein is CASSSQSRETQYF.

This rearrangement joins TRBV19 to TRBJ1-5; D remains ambiguous. CDR3 size: 12 residues. Germline assignment: CDR1 LNHDA and CDR2 SQIVND (reference sequence). Between the trimmed V and J ends, which lost 3 bases and 7 bases, there was a span of 7 bases. The CDR3 DNA reads TGTGCCAGTAGTATTCCAGGCCAGCCCCAGCATTTT. It is translated as CASSIPGQPQHF.

This clonotype was counted only a few times. The chain recombines TRBV6-1 with TRBJ2-5; D is possibly TRBD2 (6 bases). V gave up 1 base and J gave up 5 bases, with 11 bases separating them. The V gene's germline CDR1 is MNHNS and CDR2 SASEGT. The CDR3 is made up of 14 amino acids. The CDR3 here is CASSEERRGETQYF. In DNA, the CDR3 is TGTGCCAGCAGTGAAGAACGCCGGGGGGAGACCCAGTACTTC.

This clonotype was observed a handful of times. The V call is TRBV5-4, the J call TRBJ1-2, with 10 nucleotides matching TRBD1. This CDR3 spans 15 amino acids. Germline V gene sequence: CDR1 SGHNT, CDR2 YYREEE (reference sequence). J gave up 6 bases and V 2 bases, and 7 bases lay outside the gene matches. CDR3 DNA sequence: TGTGCCAGCAGCTTCCCGGGACAGGGGTATCATGGCTACACCTTC. It yields the protein CASSFPGQGYHGYTF.

J is TRBJ2-3 and V is TRBV12-3 or TRBV12-4; D not resolved. Trimming stripped 2 bases from V and 4 bases from J, with 10 bases between. This CDR3 contains 14 residues. The CDR3 DNA follows: TGTGCCAGCAGTTTATCCCAGCTTGCAGATACGCAGTATTTT. Protein: CASSLSQLADTQYF.

This clonotype has a count of ten or more. CDR3 coding DNA: TGTGCCAGCAGCTTACAGGGACAGTTACAAGAGACCCAGTACTTC. Translating gives CASSLQGQLQETQYF. This sequence joins TRBV11-2 and TRBJ2-5, with 7 bases matching TRBD1. CDR1 and CDR2 (germline): SGHAT, FQNNGV. The CDR3 has 15 residues. J gave up 2 bases and V 2 bases, and 5 bases lay outside the gene matches.

V gene TRBV6-1 combines with J gene TRBJ1-1; D is perhaps TRBD1 (5 bases). Germline loops: CDR1 MNHNS, CDR2 SASEGT. The CDR3 covers 15 residues. The germline V and J ends were trimmed by 11 bases and 3 bases, with 22 bases remaining between them. The CDR3 here is CASDLLGVIDTEAFF. The CDR3 DNA is TGTGCCTCCGACCTCTTGGGGGTGATCGACACTGAAGCTTTCTTT.

The CDR3 sequence: CASRRGPNYEQYF. The CDR3 nucleotides are TGTGCCAGCAGGAGAGGACCCAACTACGAGCAGTACTTC. This chain uses TRBV6-1 with TRBJ2-7; D is uncertain. Looked up from germline, CDR1 is MNHNS and CDR2 is SASEGT. Trimming took off 6 bases at V and 3 bases at J, with 12 bases between the two ends. This CDR3 spans 13 amino acids.

The chain recombines TRBV20-1 with TRBJ2-3; a weak D match, TRBD1 (5 bases). Germline V gene lookup returns CDR1 DFQATT and CDR2 SNEGSKA (reference sequence). V gave up 3 bases and J gave up 4 bases, with 14 bases separating them. This CDR3 region has 14 residues. Here the CDR3 DNA reads TGCAGTGCTAGGGACACTCAGAACCCAGATACGCAGTATTTT. It translates to CSARDTQNPDTQYF.

The rearrangement joins TRBV20-1 to TRBJ2-1; D might be TRBD1 or TRBD2, each matching 5 bases. The germline CDR1 and CDR2 sequences are DFQATT and SNEGSKA (reference sequence). The CDR3 runs to 14 residues. The V end was cut by 4 bases, the J end by 7 bases, with 17 bases between. This CDR3 is CSANRDPAVNEQFF. For the CDR3, the DNA is TGCAGTGCTAACCGGGACCCCGCTGTGAATGAGCAGTTCTTC.

The V and J genes are TRBV20-1 and TRBJ2-3, with D perhaps TRBD2 (5 bases). V shed 8 bases and J shed 3 bases, with 12 bases lying between them. Looked up from germline, CDR1 is DFQATT and CDR2 is SNEGSKA (reference sequence). This CDR3 spans 12 amino acids. In DNA, the CDR3 is TGCAGTTCCCTAGCCGGAACAGATACGCAGTATTTT. This translates into CSSLAGTDTQYF.

This clonotype was counted only a few times. The V and J genes are TRBV3-1 and TRBJ2-5; D unclear. CDR1 is LGHDT and CDR2 is YNNKEL in the germline V gene (reference sequence). There are 13 residues in the CDR3. The V end was cut by 4 bases, the J end by 4 bases, with 10 bases between. CDR3 DNA: TGTGCCAGCAGCCGCTTTCGCGGAGAGACCCAGTACTTC. The encoded protein is CASSRFRGETQYF.

The chain uses TRBV19 and TRBJ1-5, with D tentatively TRBD1 (5 bases). V was clipped by 7 bases and J by 6 bases, with 19 bases between them. The CDR3 contains 15 residues. Germline V CDR1 and CDR2: LNHDA, SQIVND (reference sequence). The chain's CDR3 is CASTIQWLGGQPQHF. For the CDR3, the DNA is TGTGCCAGTACCATACAGTGGCTTGGGGGTCAGCCCCAGCATTTT.

This clonotype occurred many times. The chain links TRBV7-2 to TRBJ2-1; TRBD1 might be the D (6 bases). CDR3 length equals 14 residues. Germline V gene sequence: CDR1 SGHTA, CDR2 FQGNSA. With 3 bases removed from V and 5 bases from J, the gap between germline ends came to 11 bases. In DNA, the CDR3 is TGTGCCAGCAGCTTGGTCAGGGGAGACAATGAGCAGTTCTTC. It translates to CASSLVRGDNEQFF.